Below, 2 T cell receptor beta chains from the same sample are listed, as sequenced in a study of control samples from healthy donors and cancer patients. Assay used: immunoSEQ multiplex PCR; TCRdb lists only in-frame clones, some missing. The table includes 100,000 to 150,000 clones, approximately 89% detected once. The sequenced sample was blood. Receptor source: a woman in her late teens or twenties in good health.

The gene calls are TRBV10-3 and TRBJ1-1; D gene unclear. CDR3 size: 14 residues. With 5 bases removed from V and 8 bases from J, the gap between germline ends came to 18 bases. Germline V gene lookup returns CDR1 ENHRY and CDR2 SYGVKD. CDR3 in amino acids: CAISPGPQTPEAFF. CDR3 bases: TGTGCCATCAGTCCCGGGCCTCAGACCCCCGAAGCTTTCTTT.

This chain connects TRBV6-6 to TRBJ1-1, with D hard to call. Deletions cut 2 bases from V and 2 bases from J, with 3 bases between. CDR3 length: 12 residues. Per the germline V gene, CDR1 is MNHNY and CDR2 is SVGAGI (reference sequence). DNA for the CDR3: TGTGCCAGCAGTTACAGAAACACTGAAGCTTTCTTT. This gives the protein CASSYRNTEAFF.